These 8 T cell receptor beta chains originate from one sample sequenced in a study of neurological immune-mediated disorders. Using its own MiXCR run on the 5' RACE reads, TCRdb lists one record per CDR3 protein. The repertoire holds about 27,000 distinct CDR3 sequences, with roughly 2.5% as singletons. The sequenced material came from PBMCs. These receptors came from a woman between 45 and 65 years old with multiple sclerosis.

This chain uses TRBV12-3 or TRBV12-4 with TRBJ2-2; no clear D. Trimming removed 5 bases from V and 0 bases from J, with 10 bases in between. The CDR3 covers 15 residues. Here the CDR3 reads CASSPVPSNTGELFF. CDR3 bases: TGTGCCAGCAGTCCCGTCCCCTCGAACACCGGGGAGCTGTTTTTT.

The rearrangement joins TRBV30 to TRBJ1-6; 9 bases align to TRBD1. This CDR3 is built from 17 residues. Germline loops: CDR1 GTSNPN, CDR2 SVGIG (reference sequence). The V and J ends lost 1 base and 6 bases, in that order; junction bases with no gene match: 10. The CDR3 sequence: CAWSATDRGKINSPLHF. Here the CDR3 DNA reads TGTGCCTGGAGTGCCACCGACAGGGGGAAGATTAATTCACCCCTCCACTTT.

This clonotype was seen repeatedly, ten times or more. The chain recombines TRBV29-1 with TRBJ2-6; no reliable D call. Germline V gene data show CDR1 as SQVTM and CDR2 as ANQGSEA. Trimming removed 4 bases at V and 2 bases at J, with 6 bases between. The CDR3 contains 13 residues. CDR3 sequence reads: CSVAGAGANVLTF. The CDR3, as DNA: TGCAGCGTTGCGGGCGCTGGGGCCAACGTCCTGACTTTC. The whole variable domain, remainder taken from reference TRBV29-1 and TRBJ2-6, is SAVISQKPSRDICQRGTSLTIQCQVDSQVTMMFWYRQQPGQSLTLIATANQGSEATYESGFVIDKFPISRPNLTFSTLTVSNMSPEDSSIYLCSVAGAGANVLTFGAGSRLTVL.

In this sample, this clonotype turned up many times. V is TRBV4-2 and J is TRBJ1-2, with 7 bases that match TRBD1. V lost 4 bases and J lost 2; bases outside the gene matches: 7. The CDR3 length is 15 residues. Germline loops: CDR1 LGHNA, CDR2 YNFKEQ. CDR3: CASSRPGQSNYGYTF. CDR3 sequence (DNA): TGTGCCAGCAGCCGCCCGGGACAGTCAAACTATGGCTACACCTTC.

This clonotype is classed as medium-sized. J is TRBJ2-3 and V is TRBV7-6; either TRBD1 or TRBD2 may fit D (5 bases each). This CDR3 has 16 amino acids. Germline V gene lookup returns CDR1 SGHVS and CDR2 FNYEAQ. The V end lost 5 bases, the J end lost 0 bases, and 15 bases lay between the germline ends. The CDR3 nucleotides are TGTGCCAGCAGCCGCCTCGTGGGACCTAGCACAGATACGCAGTATTTT. Its translation: CASSRLVGPSTDTQYF.

This clonotype was counted at least ten times. The chain has TRBV20-1 and TRBJ2-5; 12 positions match TRBD2. The CDR3 extends over 15 amino acids. Germline CDR1 reads DFQATT; CDR2 reads SNEGSKA (reference sequence). J lost 4 bases, V lost 0 bases, and 3 bases had no gene match. In nucleotides, the CDR3 is TGCAGTGCTAGAGACCCGGGACTAGCGGGAGAGACCCAGTACTTC. It specifies CSARDPGLAGETQYF.

This clonotype was observed at least ten times. CDR3 residues: CASSPGTGWYQPQHF. The CDR3 bases are TGCGCCAGCAGCCCAGGGACAGGGTGGTATCAGCCCCAGCATTTT. The rearrangement joins TRBV5-1 to TRBJ1-5; 9 bases map to TRBD1. V was pared by 4 bases and J by 5 bases, with 7 bases of the junction left unmatched. From germline, CDR1 is SGHRS and CDR2 YFSETQ. This CDR3 has 15 residues.

This clonotype showed up many times. This chain joins TRBV4-1 and TRBJ1-2; possible D gene TRBD1, 6 bases. Trimming shortened V by 4 bases and J by 0 bases, and 15 bases separated the two germline ends. Germline V CDR1 and CDR2: MGHRA, YSYEKL. CDR3 length: 16 residues. The CDR3 sequence is CASSRGQTFSNYGYTF. CDR3 sequence (DNA): TGCGCCAGCAGCCGAGGACAGACCTTCTCTAACTATGGCTACACCTTC.